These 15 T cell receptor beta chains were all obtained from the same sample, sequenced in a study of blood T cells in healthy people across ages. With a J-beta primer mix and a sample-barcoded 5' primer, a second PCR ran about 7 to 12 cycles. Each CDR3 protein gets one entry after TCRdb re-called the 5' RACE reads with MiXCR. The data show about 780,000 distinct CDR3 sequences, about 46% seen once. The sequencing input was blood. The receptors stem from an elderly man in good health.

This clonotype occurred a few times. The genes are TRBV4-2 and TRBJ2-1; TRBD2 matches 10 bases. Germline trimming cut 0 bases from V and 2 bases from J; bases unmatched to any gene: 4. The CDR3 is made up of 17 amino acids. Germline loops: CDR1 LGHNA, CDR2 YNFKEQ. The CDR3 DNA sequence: TGTGCCAGCAGCCAAGAAGCACTAGCGGGGACCTACAATGAGCAGTTCTTC. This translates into CASSQEALAGTYNEQFF.

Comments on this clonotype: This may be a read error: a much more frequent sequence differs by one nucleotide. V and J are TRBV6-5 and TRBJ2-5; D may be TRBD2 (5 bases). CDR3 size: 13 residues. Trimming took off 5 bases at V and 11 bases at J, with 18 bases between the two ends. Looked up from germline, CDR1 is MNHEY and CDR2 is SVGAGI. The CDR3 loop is CASSTRGDNEQYF. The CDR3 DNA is TGTGCCAGCAGTACCCGGGGAGACAATGAGCAGTACTTC.

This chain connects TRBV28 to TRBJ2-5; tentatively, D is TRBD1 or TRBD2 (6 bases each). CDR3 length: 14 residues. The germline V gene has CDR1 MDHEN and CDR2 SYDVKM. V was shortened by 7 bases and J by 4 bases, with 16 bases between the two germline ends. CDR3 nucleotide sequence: TGTGCCAGCATCTCGGGGGCGGGGACAGAGACCCAGTACTTC. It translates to CASISGAGTETQYF.

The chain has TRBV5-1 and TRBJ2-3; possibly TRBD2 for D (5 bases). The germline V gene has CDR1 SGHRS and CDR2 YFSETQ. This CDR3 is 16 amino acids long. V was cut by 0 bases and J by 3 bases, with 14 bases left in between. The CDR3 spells CASSLVGLRVTDTQYF. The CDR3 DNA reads TGCGCCAGCAGCTTGGTTGGGCTGAGGGTAACAGATACGCAGTATTTT.

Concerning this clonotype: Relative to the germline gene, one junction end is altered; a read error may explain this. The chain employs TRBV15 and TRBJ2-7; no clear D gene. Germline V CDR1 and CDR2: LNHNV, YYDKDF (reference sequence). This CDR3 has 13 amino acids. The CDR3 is CTTSRDVVSPLYF. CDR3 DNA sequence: TGTACCACCAGCAGAGATGTAGTATCTCCCCTGTACTTC.

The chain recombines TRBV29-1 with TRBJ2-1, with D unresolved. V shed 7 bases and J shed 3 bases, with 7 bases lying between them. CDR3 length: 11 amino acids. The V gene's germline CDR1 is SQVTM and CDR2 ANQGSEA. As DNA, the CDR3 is TGCAGCGGTTGGGGCTACAATGAGCAGTTCTTC. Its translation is CSGWGYNEQFF.

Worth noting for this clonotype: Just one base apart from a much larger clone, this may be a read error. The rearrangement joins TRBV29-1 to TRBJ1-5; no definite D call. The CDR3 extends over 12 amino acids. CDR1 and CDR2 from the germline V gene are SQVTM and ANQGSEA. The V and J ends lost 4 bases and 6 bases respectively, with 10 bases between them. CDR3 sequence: CSVGPGSQPQHF. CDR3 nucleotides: TGCAGCGTTGGGCCGGGTAGTCAGCCCCAGCATTTT.

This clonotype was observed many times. Here the CDR3 DNA reads TGTGCCACCAGCAGAGATATGGGGCCCCGCGAGCAGTACTTC. Encoded protein: CATSRDMGPREQYF. V and J are TRBV15 and TRBJ2-7; maybe TRBD1 (5 bases). Trimming removed 0 bases at V and 6 bases at J, with 12 bases between. In germline, CDR1 is LNHNV, CDR2 YYDKDF (reference sequence). CDR3 size: 14 residues.

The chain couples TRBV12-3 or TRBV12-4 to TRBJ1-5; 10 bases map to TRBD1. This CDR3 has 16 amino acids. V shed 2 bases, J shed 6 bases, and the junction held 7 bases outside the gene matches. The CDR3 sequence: CASSLRSGQGGQPQHF. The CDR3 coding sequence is TGTGCCAGCAGTTTACGCTCCGGACAGGGGGGTCAGCCCCAGCATTTT.

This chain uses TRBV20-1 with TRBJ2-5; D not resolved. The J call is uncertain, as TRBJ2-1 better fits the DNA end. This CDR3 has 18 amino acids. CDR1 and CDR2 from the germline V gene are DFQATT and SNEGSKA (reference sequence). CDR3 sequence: CSARVIGLSGRQQETQFF. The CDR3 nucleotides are TGCAGTGCTAGAGTGATCGGCTTGTCTGGGCGGCAACAAGAGACCCAGTTCTTC.

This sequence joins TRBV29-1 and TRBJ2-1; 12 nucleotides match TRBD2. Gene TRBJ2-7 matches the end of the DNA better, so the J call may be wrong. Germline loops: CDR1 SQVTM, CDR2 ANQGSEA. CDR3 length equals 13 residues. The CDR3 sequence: CSVASGRGNEQYF. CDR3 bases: TGCAGCGTCGCTAGCGGGAGGGGGAATGAGCAGTACTTC.

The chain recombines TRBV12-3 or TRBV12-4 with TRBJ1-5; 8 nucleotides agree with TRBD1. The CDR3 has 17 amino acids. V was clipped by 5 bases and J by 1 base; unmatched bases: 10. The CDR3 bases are TGTGCCAGCAGTCTACCTACACGGGACAGGAGCAATCAGCCCCAGCATTTT. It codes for CASSLPTRDRSNQPQHF.

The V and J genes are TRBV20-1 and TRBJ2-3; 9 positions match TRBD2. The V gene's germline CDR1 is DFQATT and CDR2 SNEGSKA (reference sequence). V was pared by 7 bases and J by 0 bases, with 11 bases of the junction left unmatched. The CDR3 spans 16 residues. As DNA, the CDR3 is TGCAGTGTGGGGCCCTTAGCGGGAGATAGCACAGATACGCAGTATTTT. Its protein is CSVGPLAGDSTDTQYF.

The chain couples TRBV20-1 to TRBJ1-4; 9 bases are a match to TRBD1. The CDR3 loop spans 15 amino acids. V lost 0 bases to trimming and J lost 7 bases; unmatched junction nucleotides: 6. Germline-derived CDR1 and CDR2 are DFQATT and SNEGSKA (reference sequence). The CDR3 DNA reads TGCAGTGCTAGAGATCACAGGGGGCAGATTGAAAAACTGTTTTTT. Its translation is CSARDHRGQIEKLFF.

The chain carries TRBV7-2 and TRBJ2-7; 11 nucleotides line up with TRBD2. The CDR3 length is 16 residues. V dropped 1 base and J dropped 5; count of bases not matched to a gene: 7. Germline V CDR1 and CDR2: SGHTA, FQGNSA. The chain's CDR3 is CASSLVLAGGLHEQYF. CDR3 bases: TGTGCCAGCAGCTTAGTTCTAGCGGGAGGTCTCCACGAGCAGTACTTC.